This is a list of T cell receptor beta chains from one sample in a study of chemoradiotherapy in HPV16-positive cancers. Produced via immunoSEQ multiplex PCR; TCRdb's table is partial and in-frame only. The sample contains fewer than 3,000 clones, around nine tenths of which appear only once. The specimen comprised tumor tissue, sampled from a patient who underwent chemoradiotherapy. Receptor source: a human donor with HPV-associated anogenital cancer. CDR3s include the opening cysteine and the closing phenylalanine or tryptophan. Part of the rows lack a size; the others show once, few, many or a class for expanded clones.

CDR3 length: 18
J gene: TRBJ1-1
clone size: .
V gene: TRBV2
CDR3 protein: CASTLGGTSHGMNTEAFF

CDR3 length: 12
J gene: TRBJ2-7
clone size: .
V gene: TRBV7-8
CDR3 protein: CASSTDGYEQYF

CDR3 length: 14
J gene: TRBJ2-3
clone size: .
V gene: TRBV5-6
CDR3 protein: CASSAGTSTDTQYF

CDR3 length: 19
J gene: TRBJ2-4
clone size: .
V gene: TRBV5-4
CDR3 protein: CASSPKGQVPPGAKNIQYF

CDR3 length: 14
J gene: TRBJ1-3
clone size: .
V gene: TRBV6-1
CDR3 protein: CASMGQGAGNTIYF

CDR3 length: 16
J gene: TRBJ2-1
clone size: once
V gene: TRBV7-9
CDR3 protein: CASSFPTSGRVNEQFF

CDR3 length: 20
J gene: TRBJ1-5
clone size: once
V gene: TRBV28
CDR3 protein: CASSFRTGGFGTMSNQPQHF

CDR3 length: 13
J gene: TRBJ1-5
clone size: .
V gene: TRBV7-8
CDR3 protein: CASSLQGHQPQHF

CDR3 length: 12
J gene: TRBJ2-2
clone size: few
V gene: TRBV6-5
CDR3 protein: CASSLKAGELFF

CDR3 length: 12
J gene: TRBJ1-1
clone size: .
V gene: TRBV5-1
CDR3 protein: CASKAGDTEAFF

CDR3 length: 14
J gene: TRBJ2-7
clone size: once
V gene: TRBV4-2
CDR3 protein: CASSQDLAGGEQYF

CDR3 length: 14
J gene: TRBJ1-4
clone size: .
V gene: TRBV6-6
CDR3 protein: CASSRRAREEKLFF

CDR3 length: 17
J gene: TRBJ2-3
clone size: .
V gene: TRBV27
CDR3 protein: CASSLLSVAGPTDTQYF

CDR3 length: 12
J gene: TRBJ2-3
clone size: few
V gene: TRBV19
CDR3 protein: CASSTGADTQYF

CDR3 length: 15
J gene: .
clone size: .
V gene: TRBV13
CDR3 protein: CASSPRLATAYEQYF

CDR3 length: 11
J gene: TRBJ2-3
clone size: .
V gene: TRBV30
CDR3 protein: CAWALRGTQYF

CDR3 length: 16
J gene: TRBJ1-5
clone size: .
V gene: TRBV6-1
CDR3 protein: CASSEVLGYLNQPQHF

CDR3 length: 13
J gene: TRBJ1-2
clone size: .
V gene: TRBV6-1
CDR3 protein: CASSLDSSYGYTF

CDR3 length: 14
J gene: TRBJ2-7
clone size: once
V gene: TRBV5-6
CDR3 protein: CASSTGLAAHEQYF

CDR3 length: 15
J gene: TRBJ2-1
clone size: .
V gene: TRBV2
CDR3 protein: CASSEAKLAGGGQFF

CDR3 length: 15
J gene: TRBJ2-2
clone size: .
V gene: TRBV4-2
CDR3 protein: CASSQARPNTGELFF

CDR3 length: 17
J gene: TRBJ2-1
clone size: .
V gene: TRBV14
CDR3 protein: CASSQDIAGLGYNEQFF

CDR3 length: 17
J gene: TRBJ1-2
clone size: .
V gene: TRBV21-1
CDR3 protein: CASSKSQDPDWGYGYTF

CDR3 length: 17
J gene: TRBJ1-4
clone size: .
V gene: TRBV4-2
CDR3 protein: CASSQGLPGLGARKLFF

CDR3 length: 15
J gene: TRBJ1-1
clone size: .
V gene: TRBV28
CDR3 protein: CASSFSPLGGTEAFF

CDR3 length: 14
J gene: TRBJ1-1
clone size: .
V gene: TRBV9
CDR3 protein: CASSVKGEGGMAFF

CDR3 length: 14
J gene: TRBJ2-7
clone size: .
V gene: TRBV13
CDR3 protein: CASSSPGGPYEQYF